The clone carrying this T cell receptor beta chain was seen only a few times. At one end the junction does not follow the germline gene, possibly because of a read error. The CDR3 contains 15 residues. Germline V gene lookup returns CDR1 MDHEN and CDR2 SYDVKM. This entry comes from a study of identical twins. TCRdb itself ran the 5' RACE reads through MiXCR, one entry per CDR3 protein. The data show approximately 620,000 distinct CDR3 sequences, with roughly 8% seen just once and around 0.98% held by the top ten. Separately, the same data were catalogued under a study of yellow fever vaccine responses in identical twins.

The sequenced material came from PBMCs. The rearrangement joins TRBV28 to TRBJ1-1; D may be TRBD1 (6 bases). The source of this sequence is a woman aged 18-35 years in good health. CDR3 sequence: CASSLHGTLKTEAFF. The CDR3 coding sequence is TGTGCCAGCAGTTTACACGGGACATTGAAAACTGAAGCTTTCTTT. The complete variable domain, with remaining parts taken from reference TRBV28 and TRBJ1-1, reads DVKVTQSSRYLVKRTGEKVFLECVQDMDHENMFWYRQDPGLGLRLIYFSYDVKMKEKGDIPEGYSVSREKKERFSLILESASTNQTSMYLCASSLHGTLKTEAFFGQGTRLTVV.